This T cell receptor (beta chain) is from a study of blood T cell repertoires in COVID-19. Study-level background: Nucleic acid was either cDNA or gDNA, and it came from T cells, B-cell-depleted T cells, or PBMCs.

Data came from immunoSEQ multiplex PCR; TCRdb stores just in-frame clones and leaves some out. There are roughly 200,000 clones in the sample; 60% to 85% occur only once, and 8.6% lies in the top ten. The TCR originated in a woman in her fifties or sixties with active or convalescent COVID-19. The sequenced sample consisted of peripheral blood.

CDR3 in amino acids: CASSLMAGGTGELFF. The CDR3 region has the DNA TGCGCCAGCAGCTTGATGGCAGGGGGAACCGGGGAGCTGTTTTTT. This sequence joins TRBV5-1 and TRBJ2-2, with 7 bases matching TRBD1. V shed 1 base and J 5 bases; nucleotides not matched to a gene: 5. The CDR3 loop spans 15 amino acids. Germline CDR1 reads SGHRS; CDR2 reads YFSETQ. Supplemented by reference TRBV5-1 and TRBJ2-2, the full variable domain reads KAGVTQTPRYLIKTRGQQVTLSCSPISGHRSVSWYQQTPGQGLQFLFEYFSETQRNKGNFPGRFSGRQFSNSRSEMNVSTLELGDSALYLCASSLMAGGTGELFFGEGSRLTVL.